A single sample gave rise to the 10 T cell receptor beta chains below, sequenced in a study of CD8+CD57+ T cells in acquired aplastic anemia. Sequenced patients had shown CD8+CD57+ cell expansion by flow cytometry. Genomic DNA acted as the template from which TCR beta VDJ combination and CDR3 sequence profiling were carried out. TCRdb independently ran MiXCR on the reads; one entry per CDR3 protein. This sample has roughly 170,000 distinct CDR3 sequences; about half occur once, and the top ten carry approximately 12%. Sequenced material: sorted CD4+, CD8+, or CD8+CD57+ T cells (not recorded which) from PBMCs. These receptors were taken from a human donor with aplastic anemia.

V is TRBV11-2 and J is TRBJ1-5; maybe TRBD1 (5 bases). CDR3 size: 14 residues. V was cut by 5 bases and J by 6 bases, with 14 bases left in between. The germline V gene has CDR1 SGHAT and CDR2 FQNNGV. CDR3 in amino acids: CASSMAGDSQPQHF. The CDR3 DNA follows: TGTGCCAGCAGCATGGCGGGGGACTCTCAGCCCCAGCATTTT.

This clonotype was counted between two and nine times. The rearrangement uses TRBV11-2 and TRBJ1-6; D perhaps matches TRBD1 (5 bases). The V and J ends lost 5 bases and 7 bases respectively, with 15 bases between them. This CDR3 has 15 residues. CDR1 and CDR2 (germline): SGHAT, FQNNGV. CDR3 sequence: CASSPRAGYNSPLHF. For the CDR3, the DNA is TGTGCCAGCAGCCCTAGGGCAGGGTACAATTCACCCCTCCACTTT. Variable domain in full (rest from reference TRBV11-2 and TRBJ1-6): EAGVAQSPRYKIIEKRQSVAFWCNPISGHATLYWYQQILGQGPKLLIQFQNNGVVDDSQLPKDRFSAERLKGVDSTLKIQPAKLEDSAVYLCASSPRAGYNSPLHFGNGTRLTVT.

There are many counts of this clonotype. This chain links TRBV11-2 with TRBJ1-2, with a weak D call TRBD1 (5 bases). Germline loops: CDR1 SGHAT, CDR2 FQNNGV. CDR3 size: 15 residues. Deletions cut 0 bases from V and 4 bases from J, with 12 bases between. The CDR3 loop reads CASSLEAGTLYGYTF. As DNA, the CDR3 is TGTGCCAGCAGCTTAGAGGCCGGGACCCTCTATGGCTACACCTTC.

This rearrangement joins TRBV10-3 to TRBJ1-2; TRBD1 is a possible D gene (5 bases). Germline loops: CDR1 ENHRY, CDR2 SYGVKD. The CDR3 is 14 amino acids. The germline V and J ends were trimmed by 3 bases and 2 bases, with 10 bases remaining between them. The CDR3 sequence: CAISEGTVNYGYTF. The CDR3 DNA reads as TGTGCCATCAGTGAAGGGACGGTGAACTATGGCTACACCTTC.

The sample holds many counts of this clonotype. The chain couples TRBV24-1 to TRBJ2-3; TRBD1 matches 8 bases. Looked up from germline, CDR1 is KGHDR and CDR2 is SFDVKD. Trimming took 4 bases from V and 4 from J; bases not matched to a gene: 6. The CDR3 spans 15 residues. CDR3 in amino acids: CATSDLRQGPDTQYF. In DNA form, the CDR3 reads TGTGCCACCAGTGACCTGAGACAGGGGCCAGATACGCAGTATTTT.

Turning to this clonotype: This sequence may be a read error, since a much larger clone differs from it by one base. The gene calls are TRBV10-3 and TRBJ1-1; D is possibly TRBD1 (6 bases). The CDR3 totals 14 residues. Trimming shortened V by 2 bases and J by 7 bases, and 14 bases separated the two germline ends. The germline V gene encodes CDR1 ENHRY and CDR2 SYGVKD. The CDR3 sequence: CAISEAGADNEAFF. The CDR3 DNA reads TGTGCCATCAGTGAGGCAGGGGCTGACAATGAAGCTTTCTTT.

The V call is TRBV10-3, the J call TRBJ2-7; D assignment may be TRBD1 or TRBD2 (5 bases each). The germline V gene has CDR1 ENHRY and CDR2 SYGVKD. The CDR3 is 17 amino acids. The V and J ends lost 3 bases and 0 bases respectively, with 18 bases between them. CDR3 in DNA: TGTGCCATCAGTGAAAGTCCGGGACGTCAACACTCCTACGAGCAGTACTTC. As protein: CAISESPGRQHSYEQYF.

The V call is TRBV24-1, the J call TRBJ2-7; TRBD1 matches at 8 bases. The CDR3 sequence is 16 residues long. V was clipped by 1 base and J by 7 bases; unmatched bases: 11. CDR1 KGHDR and CDR2 SFDVKD come from the germline V gene. Here the CDR3 DNA reads TGTGCCACCAGTGATTTTACCGGGACAGGAGGCGGGGAGCAGTACTTC. It specifies CATSDFTGTGGGEQYF.

As to this clonotype: With a much larger clone just one base away, this may be a read error. The rearrangement links TRBV6-1 to TRBJ1-2; D is undetermined. The CDR3 is 13 amino acids. CDR1 and CDR2 (germline): MNHNS, SASEGT. As DNA, the CDR3 is TGTGCCAGCACCTCAAGGGAGGGAAAAGGCTTCACCTTC. It is translated as CASTSREGKGFTF.

This sequence joins TRBV10-3 and TRBJ2-7; D not resolved. This CDR3 has 13 amino acids. Between the trimmed V and J ends, which lost 1 base and 1 base, there was a span of 5 bases. Per germline, CDR1 ENHRY and CDR2 SYGVKD. CDR3: CAISEWQSYEQYF. In nucleotides, the CDR3 is TGTGCCATCAGTGAGTGGCAGTCCTACGAGCAGTACTTC.